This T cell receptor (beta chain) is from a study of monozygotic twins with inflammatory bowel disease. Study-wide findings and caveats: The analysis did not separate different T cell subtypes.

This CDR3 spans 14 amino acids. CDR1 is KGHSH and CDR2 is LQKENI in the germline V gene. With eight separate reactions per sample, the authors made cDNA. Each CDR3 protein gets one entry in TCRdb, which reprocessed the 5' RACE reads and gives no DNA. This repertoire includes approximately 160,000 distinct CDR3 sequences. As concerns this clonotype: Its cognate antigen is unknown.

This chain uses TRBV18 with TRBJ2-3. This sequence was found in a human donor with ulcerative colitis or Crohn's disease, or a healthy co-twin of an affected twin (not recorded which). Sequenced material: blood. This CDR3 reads CASSPTDRVDTQYF.